Listed below are T cell receptor beta chains from one sample, sequenced in a study of blood T cell repertoires in COVID-19. Assay: immunoSEQ multiplex PCR; the TCRdb copy retains only in-frame clones and omits some. Counted here are hundreds of thousands of clones, 70% to 90% occurring once; the ten biggest clones make up 5.5% to 7%. The sequencing sample was made of PBMCs or T cells enriched from blood (not recorded which). Every receptor here comes from a woman in her thirties or forties who had recovered from COVID-19. CDR3s leave out the opening cysteine and the closing phenylalanine or tryptophan.

>TRBV7-8|TRBJ1-6
ASSSGQGRSPLH
>TRBV9|TRBJ2-4
ASSPRPHDIRVIQY
>TRBV6-5|TRBJ1-1
ASSYFQGAEAF
>TRBV28|TRBJ1-1
ASSIQVNTEAF
>TRBV6-5|TRBJ1-2
ASSTDRVNGYT
>TRBV11-2|TRBJ2-1
ASSPGGMDSNEQF
>TRBV7-9|TRBJ1-1
ASSLVGAGAF
>TRBV19|TRBJ1-2
ASASPNYGYT
>TRBV27|TRBJ2-1
ASSINRDYNEQF
>TRBV7-2|TRBJ2-3
ASSLAGLGTDTQY
>TRBV28|TRBJ1-2
ASSQTATAYYGYT
>TRBV19|TRBJ1-4
ASSYAGTGRNEKLF
>TRBV18|TRBJ2-1
ASSLGTSGRSNEQF
>TRBV7-9|TRBJ1-4
ASSLDGQPNEKLF
>TRBV28|TRBJ1-5
ASSSGNQPQH
>TRBV28|TRBJ2-1
ASSLGSRAEGF
>TRBV19|TRBJ2-1
ASKSGGFYNEQF
>TRBV21-1|TRBJ2-5
AREGQETQY
>TRBV20-1|TRBJ2-1
SASSGLVYNEQF
>TRBV28|TRBJ1-2
ASSLDRYGYT
>TRBV11-2|TRBJ2-1
ASSFGSGGRDNEQF
>TRBV29-1|TRBJ2-7
SVGGTPHEQY
>TRBV19|TRBJ2-2
ASTKTANTGELF
>TRBV19|TRBJ1-6
ASSRDGRANSPLH
>TRBV2|TRBJ2-7
ASSELFYEQY
>TRBV30|TRBJ1-2
AWGRSNYGYT
>TRBV6-2/TRBV6-3|TRBJ2-5
ASSYSLWSSGKETQY
>TRBV3-1/TRBV3-2|TRBJ2-2
ASSQHASGNTGELF
>TRBV15|TRBJ1-2
ATSRDRTGILHYGYT
>TRBV7-2|TRBJ2-2
ASSLWAGTNTGELF
>TRBV30|TRBJ2-1
AWSRLAANNEQF
>TRBV20-1|TRBJ2-7
SAQPAEIPY
>TRBV6-2/TRBV6-3|TRBJ2-5
ASSDLAGGGQETQY
>TRBV5-4|TRBJ2-1
ASRRDYQSSYNEQF
>TRBV7-2|TRBJ1-2
ASSLTGPGTPFGYT
>TRBV6-1|TRBJ1-5
ASREGGTGGNNQPQH
>TRBV7-9|TRBJ2-3
ASSPGLAGVVADTQY
>TRBV11-2|TRBJ1-4
ASSLNRATNEKLF
>TRBV2|TRBJ1-1
ASSEPLTEAF
>TRBV6-5|TRBJ1-2
ASILAGGYT
>TRBV5-1|TRBJ1-1
ASSLGTGSTEAF
>TRBV30|TRBJ1-6
AWKTGQLNSPLH
>TRBV4-2|TRBJ2-6
ASSPRQGSPGANVLT
>TRBV7-2|TRBJ2-5
ASTPGQTIGTQY
>TRBV7-9|TRBJ2-3
ASSLSLAGRSTDTQY